The clone carrying this T cell receptor beta chain was recorded a few times. Profiling relied on immunoSEQ multiplex PCR, and the TCRdb table lists in-frame clones only, not all of them. The sample carries 5,500 to 7,500 clones, under 80% recorded once. This record comes from a study of T cell clones after liver transplantation. Germline V gives CDR1 SGHNT, CDR2 YENEEA. The CDR3 loop spans 18 amino acids. The ends were cut back, 3 bases at V and 2 bases at J, with 19 bases in the middle. The TCR comes from a human donor who received a liver transplant. The J gene is TRBJ2-2, the V gene TRBV11-3; tentative D call: TRBD2 (6 bases). The sample was CD8+ T cells from blood, taken before liver transplant. The CDR3 DNA reads TGTGCCAGCAGCTTCGAAGCGGGCTTGGGGGTTAACACCGGGGAGCTGTTTTTT. This translates into CASSFEAGLGVNTGELFF.